The TCR beta chain described here comes from a study of shared clonotypes between healthy human individuals. Study-wide points: The study drew on few donors, limiting represented genetic and exposure-history diversity. Memory subsets generally showed lower estimated richness than naive subsets.

Trimming took 3 bases from V and 7 from J; bases not matched to a gene: 3. The germline V gene encodes CDR1 SGDLS and CDR2 YYNGEE. The length of the CDR3 is 12 residues. It was CD45RO-negative cells, positively selected for CCR7, that made up naive CD8 cells, with terminally differentiated effector memory CD45RA+ cells excluded. Each donor was a Caucasian adult residing in Nashville, Tennessee. Concerning this clone: Antigen unknown.

Libraries were prepared by immunoSEQ multiplex PCR; TCRdb keeps only in-frame clonotypes and omits some of them. There are about 2 million clones in the sample; over 85% occur only once, and approximately 1.2% lies in the top ten. This receptor was obtained from a man between 18 and 29 years old in good health. The chain has TRBV9 and TRBJ1-1, with 7 bases aligning to TRBD1. Material for sequencing was naive CD8+ T cells sorted from blood. Here the CDR3 reads CASSAGTVEAFF. CDR3 coding DNA: TGTGCCAGCAGCGCGGGGACAGTTGAAGCTTTCTTT.